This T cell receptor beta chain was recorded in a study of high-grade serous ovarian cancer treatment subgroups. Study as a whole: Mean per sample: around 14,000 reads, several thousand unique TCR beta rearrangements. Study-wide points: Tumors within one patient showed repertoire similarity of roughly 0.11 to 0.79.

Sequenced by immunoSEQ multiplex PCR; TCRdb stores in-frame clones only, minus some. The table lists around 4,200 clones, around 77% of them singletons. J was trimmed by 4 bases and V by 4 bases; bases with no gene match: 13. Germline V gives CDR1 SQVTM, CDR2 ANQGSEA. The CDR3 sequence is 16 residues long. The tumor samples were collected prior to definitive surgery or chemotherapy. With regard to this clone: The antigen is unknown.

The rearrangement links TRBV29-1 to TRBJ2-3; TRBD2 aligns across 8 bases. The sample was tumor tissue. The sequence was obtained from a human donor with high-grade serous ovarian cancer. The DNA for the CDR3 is TGCAGCGTTGTTCCTTTCGAGCGGGAGAATTCAGATACGCAGTATTTT. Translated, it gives CSVVPFERENSDTQYF.